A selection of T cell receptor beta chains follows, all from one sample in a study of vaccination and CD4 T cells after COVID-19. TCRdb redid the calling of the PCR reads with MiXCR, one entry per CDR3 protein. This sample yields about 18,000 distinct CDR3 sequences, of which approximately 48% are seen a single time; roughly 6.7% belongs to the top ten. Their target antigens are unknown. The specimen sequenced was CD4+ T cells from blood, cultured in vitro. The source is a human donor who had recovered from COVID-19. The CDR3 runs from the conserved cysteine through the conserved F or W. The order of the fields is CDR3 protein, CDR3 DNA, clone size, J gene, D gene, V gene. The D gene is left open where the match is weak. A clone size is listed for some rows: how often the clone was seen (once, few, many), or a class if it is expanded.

CDR3aa: CASSFPGGPREQYF
CDR3nt: TGTGCCAGCAGCTTTCCGGGAGGGCCGCGGGAGCAGTACTTC
abundance: .
j_gene: TRBJ2-7
d_gene: TRBD2
v_gene: TRBV7-8

CDR3aa: CATSGEGYEQYF
CDR3nt: TGTGCCACCTCAGGGGAGGGGTACGAGCAGTACTTC
abundance: .
j_gene: TRBJ2-7
d_gene: .
v_gene: TRBV28

CDR3aa: CSAAPGHSGNTIYF
CDR3nt: TGCAGTGCTGCCCCGGGGCACTCTGGAAACACCATATATTTT
abundance: .
j_gene: TRBJ1-3
d_gene: .
v_gene: TRBV20-1

CDR3aa: CSARDARGTSGKRLYEQYF
CDR3nt: TGCAGTGCTAGAGATGCCAGGGGGACTAGCGGGAAGAGGCTCTACGAGCAGTACTTC
abundance: .
j_gene: TRBJ2-7
d_gene: TRBD2
v_gene: TRBV20-1

CDR3aa: CASSLESGTGAGYTF
CDR3nt: TGTGCCAGCAGCTTAGAAAGCGGGACAGGGGCTGGCTACACCTTC
abundance: .
j_gene: TRBJ1-2
d_gene: TRBD1
v_gene: TRBV7-8

CDR3aa: CASSPGLARTDTQYF
CDR3nt: TGTGCTAGCAGCCCGGGACTAGCGAGGACAGATACGCAGTATTTT
abundance: .
j_gene: TRBJ2-3
d_gene: TRBD2
v_gene: TRBV7-7

CDR3aa: CSVGWAETQYF
CDR3nt: TGCAGCGTTGGATGGGCTGAGACCCAGTACTTC
abundance: .
j_gene: TRBJ2-5
d_gene: .
v_gene: TRBV29-1

CDR3aa: CSSPRTSFNEQFF
CDR3nt: TGCAGCAGTCCCCGGACTAGCTTCAATGAGCAGTTCTTC
abundance: few
j_gene: TRBJ2-1
d_gene: TRBD2
v_gene: TRBV20-1

CDR3aa: CSVAAPRWDRGGETQYF
CDR3nt: TGCAGCGTCGCCGCCCCCCGGTGGGACAGGGGTGGAGAGACCCAGTACTTC
abundance: .
j_gene: TRBJ2-5
d_gene: TRBD1
v_gene: TRBV29-1

CDR3aa: CASRATEGNEAFF
CDR3nt: TGCGCCAGCAGGGCTACGGAAGGAAATGAAGCTTTCTTT
abundance: once
j_gene: TRBJ1-1
d_gene: .
v_gene: TRBV5-1

CDR3aa: CASSPKRPRTGELFF
CDR3nt: TGTGCCAGCAGTCCAAAGCGGCCAAGGACCGGGGAGCTGTTTTTT
abundance: few
j_gene: TRBJ2-2
d_gene: .
v_gene: TRBV6-1

CDR3aa: CASSPRGAASTEAFF
CDR3nt: TGTGCCAGCAGCCCGAGGGGGGCCGCCAGCACTGAAGCTTTCTTT
abundance: .
j_gene: TRBJ1-1
d_gene: .
v_gene: TRBV2

CDR3aa: CASRLGGSDNEQFF
CDR3nt: TGTGCCAGCAGGTTGGGCGGGAGCGACAATGAGCAGTTCTTC
abundance: .
j_gene: TRBJ2-1
d_gene: TRBD2
v_gene: TRBV7-3

CDR3aa: CSARATSGRDEQYF
CDR3nt: TGCAGTGCTAGGGCCACTAGCGGGCGCGACGAGCAGTACTTC
abundance: few
j_gene: TRBJ2-7
d_gene: TRBD2
v_gene: TRBV20-1

CDR3aa: CASSLAGQGHQPQHF
CDR3nt: TGTGCCAGCAGTTTAGCGGGACAGGGGCATCAGCCCCAGCATTTT
abundance: few
j_gene: TRBJ1-5
d_gene: TRBD1
v_gene: TRBV27

CDR3aa: CASSESEAADTQYF
CDR3nt: TGCGCCAGCAGTGAGTCTGAAGCGGCAGATACGCAGTATTTT
abundance: .
j_gene: TRBJ2-3
d_gene: .
v_gene: TRBV10-1

CDR3aa: CASRLGGADTQYF
CDR3nt: TGTGCCAGCAGATTAGGGGGGGCAGATACGCAGTATTTT
abundance: .
j_gene: TRBJ2-3
d_gene: .
v_gene: TRBV12-3/TRBV12-4

CDR3aa: CASSQRAGARETQYF
CDR3nt: TGCGCCAGCTCTCAGAGAGCGGGAGCTCGAGAGACCCAGTACTTC
abundance: .
j_gene: TRBJ2-5
d_gene: TRBD2
v_gene: TRBV10-1

CDR3aa: CASSLQGHQPQHF
CDR3nt: TGTGCCAGCAGTTTACAGGGGCATCAGCCCCAGCATTTT
abundance: .
j_gene: TRBJ1-5
d_gene: .
v_gene: TRBV27

CDR3aa: CASSGRTGVGEQYF
CDR3nt: TGTGCCAGCAGTGGTCGGACAGGGGTGGGGGAGCAGTACTTC
abundance: .
j_gene: TRBJ2-7
d_gene: TRBD1
v_gene: TRBV25-1

CDR3aa: CASRDLTGYSNQPQHF
CDR3nt: TGTGCCAGCAGGGATCTTACAGGGTATAGCAATCAGCCCCAGCATTTT
abundance: .
j_gene: TRBJ1-5
d_gene: .
v_gene: TRBV2

CDR3aa: CASKSSYGEAFF
CDR3nt: TGTGCCAGCAAATCCTCTTACGGAGAAGCTTTCTTT
abundance: few
j_gene: TRBJ1-1
d_gene: .
v_gene: TRBV6-2/TRBV6-3

CDR3aa: CASSSRSGSYEQYF
CDR3nt: TGTGCCAGCAGTTCGAGGAGCGGCTCCTACGAGCAGTACTTC
abundance: few
j_gene: TRBJ2-7
d_gene: .
v_gene: TRBV6-5

CDR3aa: CASSFRGLETQYF
CDR3nt: TGTGCCAGCAGTTTCCGGGGGCTGGAGACCCAGTACTTC
abundance: .
j_gene: TRBJ2-5
d_gene: .
v_gene: TRBV12-3/TRBV12-4

CDR3aa: CASSSLGEGNQPQHF
CDR3nt: TGTGCCAGCAGTTCTTTGGGGGAAGGCAATCAGCCCCAGCATTTT
abundance: .
j_gene: TRBJ1-5
d_gene: .
v_gene: TRBV27

CDR3aa: CASSFRGQVGSGANVLTF
CDR3nt: TGTGCCAGCAGTTTTCGGGGACAGGTTGGCTCTGGGGCCAACGTCCTGACTTTC
abundance: few
j_gene: TRBJ2-6
d_gene: TRBD1
v_gene: TRBV27

CDR3aa: CASRIGTGSAFF
CDR3nt: TGTGCCAGCAGAATAGGGACAGGGTCAGCTTTCTTT
abundance: .
j_gene: TRBJ1-1
d_gene: TRBD1
v_gene: TRBV6-1

CDR3aa: CASSWEAGLLGETQYF
CDR3nt: TGTGCCAGCAGCTGGGAGGCGGGACTTCTCGGGGAGACCCAGTACTTC
abundance: few
j_gene: TRBJ2-5
d_gene: .
v_gene: TRBV7-9

CDR3aa: CSARQGAAETQYF
CDR3nt: TGCAGCGCCCGGCAGGGGGCAGCGGAGACCCAGTACTTC
abundance: .
j_gene: TRBJ2-5
d_gene: TRBD1
v_gene: TRBV29-1

CDR3aa: CAWEDRGLGGELFF
CDR3nt: TGTGCCTGGGAGGACAGGGGGCTCGGCGGGGAGCTGTTTTTT
abundance: .
j_gene: TRBJ2-2
d_gene: TRBD1
v_gene: TRBV30

CDR3aa: CASRLGSGVTGELFF
CDR3nt: TGTGCCAGCAGGTTGGGTAGCGGAGTCACCGGGGAGCTGTTTTTT
abundance: once
j_gene: TRBJ2-2
d_gene: .
v_gene: TRBV11-2

CDR3aa: CASSIPVGSFYGYTF
CDR3nt: TGTGCCAGTAGTATCCCCGTGGGCAGCTTCTATGGCTACACCTTC
abundance: few
j_gene: TRBJ1-2
d_gene: .
v_gene: TRBV19

CDR3aa: CASSRQGLGSDTEAFF
CDR3nt: TGTGCCAGCAGCCGACAGGGGTTGGGAAGTGACACTGAAGCTTTCTTT
abundance: few
j_gene: TRBJ1-1
d_gene: TRBD1
v_gene: TRBV6-2/TRBV6-3

CDR3aa: CASSGQIQVASYGYTF
CDR3nt: TGTGCCAGCAGTGGGCAAATACAGGTGGCCTCCTATGGCTACACCTTC
abundance: .
j_gene: TRBJ1-2
d_gene: .
v_gene: TRBV2

CDR3aa: CASSTPRLGHYGYTF
CDR3nt: TGTGCCAGTAGTACCCCCCGCCTTGGGCACTATGGCTACACCTTC
abundance: .
j_gene: TRBJ1-2
d_gene: .
v_gene: TRBV19